This record concerns one T cell receptor (beta chain) sequence. Its antigen is currently not known. No per-base quality is available; no much larger clone lies one base away. Ends trimmed: V by 4 bases, J by 4 bases; bases unmatched to a gene: 5. Taken from cysteine to phenylalanine, the CDR3 has 14 residues. The read is trimmed to its CDR3 DNA, 42 bases read in frame from base 1. The germline V gene yields LGHNA for CDR1 and YNFKEQ for CDR2. From the same resection, non-adjacent lung tissue was collected as far as possible from the malignant lesion, at a distance of at least 3 cm. Library method: the immunoSEQ multiplex PCR assay. DNA was isolated using Qiagen DNeasy or QIAamp micro DNA kits, and TCRB was sequenced using the Adaptive Biotechnology human TCRB sequencing kit. TCRB libraries were sequenced on an Illumina MiSeq. The authors' analysis ran thus. The kit provider's software was used to analyze TCRB sequence data, and Fisher's exact test was applied to assess tumor enrichment of clonotype templates. TCRdb took over this immuneACCESS table, retaining in-frame rearrangements with V and J assigned. Such tables are incomplete; in checked studies, under half of the missing clones stem from an unresolved V gene, and the remainder is unexplained. Clone size and the V and J calls come from that table; the DNA yielded D and trimming. The sample records about 10,000 clones, 50% to 80% of which are singletons. The ten largest account for roughly 14% of the sample.

The data derive from a study of CD4 T cells in lung cancer (dated by TCRdb to the late 2010s). About the full investigation: In the study, blood T cells from NSCLC patients were screened for responses to candidate mutation-encoded neoepitopes, and neoantigen-specific CD4+ T-cell clones and TCRs were isolated. Tumor and non-adjacent lung tissue came from a handful of patients undergoing curative-intent resections for stage I-III non-small cell lung cancer. The resected patients had lung adenocarcinoma or squamous cell carcinoma, were aged 60 to 69 at blood donation, and mostly were former smokers. Before blood donation, patients had received treatments including platinum chemotherapy, and some received nivolumab or pembrolizumab. The frequency of neoantigen-specific clonotypes in tumor resections, non-adjacent lung and cultured T-cell products was followed using TCRB deep sequencing.

Beyond this particular receptor, the publication reports: Some responses derived from blood might reflect in vitro priming of naive T cells or cross-reactivity instead of memory responses to the cancer.

Recombination linked TRBV4-2 to TRBJ2-5, with 8 central nucleotides matching TRBD2. The receptor was isolated from a man aged 60 to 75 with non-small cell lung cancer. Sequenced sample: normal lung tissue taken away from the tumor. CDR3 sequence: CASSPSRGGETQYF. The DNA sequence is as follows: TGTGCCAGCAGCCCCTCCCGGGGGGGAGAGACCCAGTACTTC.